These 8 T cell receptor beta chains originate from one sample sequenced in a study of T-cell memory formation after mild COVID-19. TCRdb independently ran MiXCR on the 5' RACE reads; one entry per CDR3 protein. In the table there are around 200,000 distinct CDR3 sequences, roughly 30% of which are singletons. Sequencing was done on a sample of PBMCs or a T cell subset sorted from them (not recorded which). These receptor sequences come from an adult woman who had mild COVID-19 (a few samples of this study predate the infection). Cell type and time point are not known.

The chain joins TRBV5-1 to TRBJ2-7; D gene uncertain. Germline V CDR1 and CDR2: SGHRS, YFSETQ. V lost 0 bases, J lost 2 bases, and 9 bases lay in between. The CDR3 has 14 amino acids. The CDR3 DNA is TGCGCCAGCAGCTTGGGACAAAGGCCCTACGAGCAGTACTTC. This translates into CASSLGQRPYEQYF.

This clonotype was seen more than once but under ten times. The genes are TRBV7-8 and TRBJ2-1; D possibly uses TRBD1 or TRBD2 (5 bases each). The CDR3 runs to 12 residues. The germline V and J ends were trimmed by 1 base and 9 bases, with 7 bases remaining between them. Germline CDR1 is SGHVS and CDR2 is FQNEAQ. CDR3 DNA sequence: TGTGCCAGCAGCTTAGGGGACGTTGAGCAGTTCTTC. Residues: CASSLGDVEQFF. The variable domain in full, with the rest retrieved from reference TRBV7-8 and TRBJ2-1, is GAGVSQSPRYKVAKRGQDVALRCDPISGHVSLFWYQQALGQGPEFLTYFQNEAQLDKSGLPSDRFFAERPEGSVSTLKIQRTQQEDSAVYLCASSLGDVEQFFGPGTRLTVL.

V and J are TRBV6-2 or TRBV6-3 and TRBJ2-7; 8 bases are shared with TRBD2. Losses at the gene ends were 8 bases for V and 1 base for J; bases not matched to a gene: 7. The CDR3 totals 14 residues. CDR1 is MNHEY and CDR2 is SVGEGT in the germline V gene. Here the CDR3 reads CASAFGLASYEQYF. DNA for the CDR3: TGTGCCAGCGCTTTTGGACTAGCTTCCTACGAGCAGTACTTC.

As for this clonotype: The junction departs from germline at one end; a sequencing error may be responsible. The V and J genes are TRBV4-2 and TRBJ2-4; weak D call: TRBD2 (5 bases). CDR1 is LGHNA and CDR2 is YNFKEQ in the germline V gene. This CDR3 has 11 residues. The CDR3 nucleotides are TGTGCCAGCAGCCCGGGAAACATTAAGTACTTC. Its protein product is CASSPGNIKYF.

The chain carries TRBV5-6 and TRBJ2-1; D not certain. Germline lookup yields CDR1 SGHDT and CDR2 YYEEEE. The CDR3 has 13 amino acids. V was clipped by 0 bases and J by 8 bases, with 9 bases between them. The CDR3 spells CASSLGDSHEQFF. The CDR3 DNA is TGTGCCAGCAGCTTGGGAGACTCCCATGAGCAGTTCTTC. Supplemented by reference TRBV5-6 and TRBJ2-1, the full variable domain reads DAGVTQSPTHLIKTRGQQVTLRCSPKSGHDTVSWYQQALGQGPQFIFQYYEEEERQRGNFPDRFSGHQFPNYSSELNVNALLLGDSALYLCASSLGDSHEQFFGPGTRLTVL.

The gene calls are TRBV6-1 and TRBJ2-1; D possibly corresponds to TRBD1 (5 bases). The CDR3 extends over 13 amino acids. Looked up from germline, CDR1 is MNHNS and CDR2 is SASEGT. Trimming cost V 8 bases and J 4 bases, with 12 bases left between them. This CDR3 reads CASSRASYNEQFF. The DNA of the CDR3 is TGTGCCAGCTCCAGGGCTAGTTACAATGAGCAGTTCTTC.

CDR3 in amino acids: CASSPPVFHEQYF. In DNA, the CDR3 is TGTGCCAGCAGCCCCCCCGTTTTTCACGAGCAGTACTTC. This chain joins TRBV6-2 or TRBV6-3 and TRBJ2-7; D gene ambiguous. V lost 6 bases and J lost 5, with 14 bases in between. The CDR3 has 13 amino acids. Germline CDR1 reads MNHEY; CDR2 reads SVGEGT.

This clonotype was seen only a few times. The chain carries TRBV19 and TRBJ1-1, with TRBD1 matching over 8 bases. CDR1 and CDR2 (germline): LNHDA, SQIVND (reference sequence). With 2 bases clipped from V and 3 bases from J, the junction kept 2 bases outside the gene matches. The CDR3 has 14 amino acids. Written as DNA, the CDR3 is TGTGCCAGTAGTATACAGGGGGCGGACACTGAAGCTTTCTTT. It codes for CASSIQGADTEAFF.